This entry features one T cell receptor beta chain sequence. With 60 Vbeta and 13 Jbeta primers, the PCR was carried out. The data were produced by immunoSEQ multiplex PCR, yet TCRdb's version contains in-frame clones alone and is incomplete. The sample records 210,000 or so clones, approximately 84% being singletons. These data originate in a study of cytomegalovirus exposure and HLA in healthy donors. This TCR was recovered from a girl aged 2 to 10 in good health and CMV-seronegative. Sequenced: PBMCs.

The CDR3 region has the DNA TGCGCCAGCAGCGAGACTAGTAGAGCCGGGGAGCTGTTTTTT. Translation: CASSETSRAGELFF. The rearrangement uses TRBV5-1 and TRBJ2-2, with D perhaps TRBD2 (6 bases). Germline assignment: CDR1 SGHRS and CDR2 YFSETQ. CDR3 size: 14 residues. Trimming stripped 4 bases from V and 6 bases from J, with 13 bases between.